Below, 24 T cell receptor beta chains from the same sample are listed, as sequenced in a study of blood T cells in healthy people across ages. The use of a sample-barcoded 5' primer and a J-beta primer mix characterized a second PCR of roughly 6 to 11 cycles. TCRdb used MiXCR to reprocess the 5' RACE reads, holding one entry per CDR3 protein. The sample lists 1.2 million to 1.5 million distinct CDR3 sequences; approximately 60% were seen once. Specimen: blood. Receptor source: a young man in good health.

This clonotype was detected only a few times. The chain couples TRBV29-1 to TRBJ2-1; D is unclear. The CDR3 is made up of 17 amino acids. Trimming left V 3 bases short and J 0 bases short, with 18 bases between. Germline V lookup: CDR1 SQVTM, CDR2 ANQGSEA. CDR3 DNA sequence: TGCAGCGTTGAGGGTCTATTCACCTTCAGCTCCTACAATGAGCAGTTCTTC. This encodes CSVEGLFTFSSYNEQFF.

V and J are TRBV4-2 and TRBJ2-5; D call uncertain. The CDR3 runs to 15 residues. The V end was cut by 3 bases, the J end by 1 base, with 12 bases between. Per the germline V gene, CDR1 is LGHNA and CDR2 is YNFKEQ. For the CDR3, the DNA is TGTGCCAGCAGCCATCTGCCTCGCAGCCAAGAGACCCAGTACTTC. Protein: CASSHLPRSQETQYF.

The CDR3 bases are TGTGCCAGCAGCTCCGCGGCGGGGGGCCGATTGCTGGAGCAGTACTTC. Amino acids: CASSSAAGGRLLEQYF. The chain combines TRBV13 with TRBJ2-7, with 8 bases that match TRBD2. This CDR3 comprises 16 residues. The V gene end was trimmed by 4 bases and the J gene end by 7 bases; junction bases not matched to a gene: 15. In germline, CDR1 is PRHDT, CDR2 FYEKMQ (reference sequence). The complete variable domain, with remaining parts taken from reference TRBV13 and TRBJ2-7, reads AAGVIQSPRHLIKEKRETATLKCYPIPRHDTVYWYQQGPGQDPQFLISFYEKMQSDKGSIPDRFSAQQFSDYHSELNMSSLELGDSALYFCASSSAAGGRLLEQYFGPGTRLTVT.

The V and J genes are TRBV5-1 and TRBJ2-3; D possibly matches TRBD1 or TRBD2 (6 bases each). In germline, CDR1 is SGHRS, CDR2 YFSETQ. This CDR3 has 12 residues. Trimming cost V 7 bases and J 6 bases, with 12 bases left between them. DNA of the CDR3: TGCGCCAGCTCAGGGGAGGTGGATACGCAGTATTTT. Translating gives CASSGEVDTQYF.

This clonotype has only a few counts. The chain couples TRBV20-1 to TRBJ2-7, with D perhaps TRBD1 (6 bases). This CDR3 is built from 12 residues. Trimming cost V 4 bases and J 3 bases, with 10 bases left between them. Per the germline V gene, CDR1 is DFQATT and CDR2 is SNEGSKA (reference sequence). CDR3 protein: CSANNRDYEQYF. Here the CDR3 DNA reads TGCAGTGCTAACAACAGGGACTACGAGCAGTACTTC.

The gene calls are TRBV7-9 and TRBJ2-6, with D possibly being TRBD1 (5 bases). The length of the CDR3 is 16 residues. Germline V lookup: CDR1 SEHNR, CDR2 FQNEAQ (reference sequence). Trimming removed 6 bases from V and 4 bases from J, with 16 bases in between. Here the CDR3 reads CASSQGFGLGANVLTF. The DNA of the CDR3 is TGTGCCAGCAGTCAGGGTTTCGGGCTCGGGGCCAACGTCCTGACTTTC.

V and J are TRBV6-6 and TRBJ2-1, with 9 bases matching TRBD1. The CDR3 extends over 14 amino acids. J gave up 8 bases and V 5 bases, and 7 bases lay outside the gene matches. Germline CDR1 and CDR2: MNHNY and SVGAGI (reference sequence). The CDR3 DNA reads TGTGCCAGCAGTGGGACAGGGCCATTCGATGAGCAGTTCTTC. Translating it yields CASSGTGPFDEQFF.

The chain employs TRBV7-6 and TRBJ1-2; D not certain. V was clipped by 4 bases and J by 4 bases, with 16 bases between them. The germline CDR1 and CDR2 sequences are SGHVS and FNYEAQ. The CDR3 loop spans 15 amino acids. CDR3 in amino acids: CASSWRDSSLYGYTF. The CDR3 DNA sequence: TGTGCCAGCAGCTGGAGGGATAGCTCACTCTATGGCTACACCTTC.

The chain links TRBV20-1 to TRBJ2-3, with D hard to call. Germline lookup yields CDR1 DFQATT and CDR2 SNEGSKA (reference sequence). The V gene lost 3 bases and the J gene lost 11 bases, with 9 bases spanning the gap. The CDR3 covers 10 residues. DNA of the CDR3: TGCAGTGCTAGGGCTCCTCTGCAGTATTTT. Amino acid sequence: CSARAPLQYF.

The chain recombines TRBV7-8 with TRBJ2-1; 10 nucleotides match TRBD2. The CDR3 extends over 15 amino acids. V gave up 1 base and J gave up 11 bases; unmatched junction bases: 8. Germline lookup yields CDR1 SGHVS and CDR2 FQNEAQ. In DNA, the CDR3 is TGTGCCAGCAGCTTAGGAGTAGCGGGAGGTAGAAAGCAGTTCTTC. Amino acid sequence: CASSLGVAGGRKQFF.

V gene TRBV29-1 combines with J gene TRBJ1-1; no definite D call. V lost 7 bases and J lost 1, with 13 bases in between. This CDR3 spans 13 amino acids. Germline loops: CDR1 SQVTM, CDR2 ANQGSEA. CDR3 bases: TGCAGCGCAGACCCCTTACCGAACACTGAAGCTTTCTTT. Amino acid sequence: CSADPLPNTEAFF.

The gene calls are TRBV2 and TRBJ2-5; the D is unclear. The DNA end lines up better with TRBJ2-4; the J call may be wrong. Germline V gene sequence: CDR1 SNHLY, CDR2 FYNNEI. There are 13 residues in the CDR3. CDR3 region: CASSELHFNIQYF. The CDR3, as DNA: TGTGCCAGCAGTGAACTACACTTCAACATTCAGTACTTC.

This clonotype was seen more than once but under ten times. CDR3 nucleotide sequence: TGTGCCAGCAGTTTACCAGGGTTGAGTGAAAAACTGTTTTTT. It is translated as CASSLPGLSEKLFF. This chain connects TRBV12-3 or TRBV12-4 to TRBJ1-4, with D possibly being TRBD1 (5 bases). The CDR3 has 14 amino acids. Trimming pared 2 bases from V and 7 bases from J, leaving 11 bases between.

CDR3 sequence: CASSPLGRGVTDTQYF. The CDR3 DNA sequence: TGTGCCAGCAGCCCCCTTGGTCGGGGGGTCACAGATACGCAGTATTTT. The chain employs TRBV27 and TRBJ2-3, with 7 bases identical to TRBD2. This CDR3 has 16 amino acids. Germline-derived CDR1 and CDR2 are MNHEY and SMNVEV (reference sequence). With 6 bases clipped from V and 2 bases from J, the junction kept 11 bases outside the gene matches.

The V and J genes are TRBV6-1 and TRBJ2-1, with D tentatively TRBD2 (6 bases). The CDR3 contains 12 residues. Trimming took 6 bases from V and 8 from J, leaving 11 bases between them. Looked up from germline, CDR1 is MNHNS and CDR2 is SASEGT. In nucleotides, the CDR3 is TGTGCCAGCAGGGTGGGAGGCGATGAGCAGTTCTTC. Its protein product is CASRVGGDEQFF.

This rearrangement joins TRBV2 to TRBJ2-2; 7 bases align to TRBD1. The V and J ends lost 7 bases and 0 bases, in that order; junction bases with no gene match: 5. The CDR3 totals 15 residues. Per germline, CDR1 SNHLY and CDR2 FYNNEI. The CDR3 region has the DNA TGTGCCAGCAATTGGGACAGAACGAACACCGGGGAGCTGTTTTTT. Translating it yields CASNWDRTNTGELFF.

The chain couples TRBV5-1 to TRBJ1-1; D is unclear. V was clipped by 2 bases and J by 1 base, with 9 bases between them. Germline V gene sequence: CDR1 SGHRS, CDR2 YFSETQ. The CDR3 covers 14 residues. This CDR3 is CASSFTEPNTEAFF. The CDR3 nucleotides read TGCGCCAGCAGCTTTACGGAACCGAACACTGAAGCTTTCTTT.

The chain employs TRBV9 and TRBJ2-5; 10 bases are shared with TRBD2. Germline CDR1 is SGDLS and CDR2 is YYNGEE. V lost 3 bases and J lost 5; bases outside the gene matches: 4. This CDR3 comprises 14 residues. CDR3 sequence (DNA): TGTGCCAGCAGCGCCCGACTAGCGGGTGAGACCCAGTACTTC. This sequence encodes CASSARLAGETQYF.

The gene calls are TRBV4-1 and TRBJ1-2, with a weak D call TRBD1 (5 bases). Trimming stripped 0 bases from V and 1 base from J, with 15 bases between. The CDR3 has 17 amino acids. Germline values: CDR1 MGHRA, CDR2 YSYEKL. The CDR3, as DNA: TGCGCCAGCAGCCAAGAGCCGGCGTCAGGACATAACTATGGCTACACCTTC. Translated, it gives CASSQEPASGHNYGYTF.

This chain uses TRBV4-2 with TRBJ2-7; possibly TRBD2 for D (7 bases). This CDR3 has 18 amino acids. Germline V gives CDR1 LGHNA, CDR2 YNFKEQ. The ends were cut back, 0 bases at V and 4 bases at J, with 22 bases in the middle. The CDR3 region has the DNA TGTGCCAGCAGCCAAGAAGAGCCGGGGGGCAGGGGAACTTACGAGCAGTACTTC. Its protein product is CASSQEEPGGRGTYEQYF.

This sequence joins TRBV2 and TRBJ2-1; D gene unclear. Germline CDR1 SNHLY, CDR2 FYNNEI. CDR3 length: 11 residues. The V and J ends lost 10 bases and 7 bases respectively, with 11 bases between them. The CDR3 spells CAKGTGNEQFF. CDR3 coding DNA: TGTGCCAAAGGAACTGGTAATGAGCAGTTCTTC.

The rearrangement links TRBV15 to TRBJ2-5; a possible D gene is TRBD2 (6 bases). V lost 1 base and J lost 0, with 6 bases in between. The CDR3 consists of 14 residues. Germline V lookup: CDR1 LNHNV, CDR2 YYDKDF (reference sequence). CDR3 loop: CATSRAGDQETQYF. Written as DNA, the CDR3 is TGTGCCACCAGCAGAGCGGGGGACCAAGAGACCCAGTACTTC.

The chain combines TRBV6-2 or TRBV6-3 with TRBJ1-1, with D possibly matching TRBD1 (6 bases). This CDR3 comprises 13 residues. V gave up 5 bases and J gave up 7 bases, with 14 bases separating them. The germline V gene encodes CDR1 MNHEY and CDR2 SVGEGT. CDR3 DNA sequence: TGTGCCAGCAGTAACAGACAGGTTGATGAAGCTTTCTTT. Its protein is CASSNRQVDEAFF.

The chain joins TRBV19 to TRBJ2-1; 9 bases are a match to TRBD2. Unmatched junction bases numbered 4, after V lost 5 bases and J lost 2 bases. This CDR3 contains 15 residues. Germline values: CDR1 LNHDA, CDR2 SQIVND (reference sequence). In DNA, the CDR3 is TGTGCCAGTAGTGTACTAGCGGGCACCTACAATGAGCAGTTCTTC. This gives the protein CASSVLAGTYNEQFF.